This TCR beta chain was retrieved from a study of T cells in localized non-small cell lung cancer. Produced via immunoSEQ multiplex PCR; TCRdb's table is partial and in-frame only. The data hold 15,000 to 17,000 clones, with roughly 86% observed a single time. A note on this clone: What it binds is unknown.

V shed 7 bases and J shed 4 bases, with 10 bases lying between them. The germline V gene encodes CDR1 MNHNY and CDR2 SVGAGI (reference sequence). This CDR3 is built from 12 residues. Study conclusions and caveats: Adjacent uninvolved lung tissue had the highest T cell clonality, exceeding tumor. Tumor samples were not multi-region, leaving intratumor heterogeneity unexcluded. The study linked higher blood T cell density to longer overall survival.

Sequenced here: peripheral blood mononuclear cells, sampled before any cancer treatment. The rearrangement uses TRBV6-6 and TRBJ1-1; D is unresolved. The clonotype was recovered from a male donor at least 60 years old with stage II lung adenocarcinoma. The CDR3 sequence: CASNQWSTEAFF. Here the CDR3 DNA reads TGTGCCAGCAACCAATGGAGCACTGAAGCTTTCTTT.